Presented here are 27 T cell receptor beta chains from one specimen sequenced in a study of long-term antiretroviral therapy in people with HIV. With survey level as its setting, the immunoSEQ assay was v3.0. Assay: immunoSEQ multiplex PCR; the TCRdb copy retains only in-frame clones and omits some. The table includes around 40,000 clones, around 94% detected once. The starting material was unsorted PBMCs, obtained 4.1 years after starting antiretroviral therapy. These receptors came from a woman in her fifties or sixties with HIV.

This chain connects TRBV14 to TRBJ1-2; 7 bases are a match to TRBD1. CDR3 length: 15 residues. J was trimmed by 3 bases and V by 3 bases; bases with no gene match: 7. Per the germline V gene, CDR1 is SGHDN and CDR2 is FVKESK. The CDR3 sequence: CASSHSDRVYYGYTF. The DNA of the CDR3 is TGTGCCAGCAGCCACTCCGACAGGGTATACTATGGCTACACCTTC.

The chain recombines TRBV6-6 with TRBJ2-7; D perhaps matches TRBD2 (5 bases). The CDR3 extends over 12 amino acids. V was trimmed by 6 bases and J by 6 bases, leaving 12 bases between them. CDR1 and CDR2 (germline): MNHNY, SVGAGI (reference sequence). CDR3 DNA sequence: TGTGCCAGCAGCCCCCCCAGCGGCGAGCAGTACTTC. Translated, it gives CASSPPSGEQYF.

The chain is built from TRBV2 and TRBJ2-3; the match to TRBD1 covers 7 bases. The V gene end was trimmed by 6 bases and the J gene end by 0 bases; junction bases not matched to a gene: 3. This CDR3 comprises 14 residues. Germline V gives CDR1 SNHLY, CDR2 FYNNEI. The CDR3 coding sequence is TGTGCCAGCAGAGAGGGGGCTAGCACAGATACGCAGTATTTT. It codes for CASREGASTDTQYF.

V is TRBV5-8 and J is TRBJ2-5; D unresolved. The ends were cut back, 0 bases at V and 2 bases at J, with 11 bases in the middle. The CDR3 length is 15 residues. Per germline, CDR1 SGHTS and CDR2 YDEGEE. The CDR3 is CASSLVGLHQETQYF. The CDR3 DNA follows: TGTGCCAGCAGCTTGGTAGGCCTACATCAAGAGACCCAGTACTTC.

The chain links TRBV5-4 to TRBJ2-3; TRBD2 might be the D (7 bases). Trimming took 2 bases from V and 5 from J, leaving 15 bases between them. This CDR3 spans 15 amino acids. In germline, CDR1 is SGHNT, CDR2 YYREEE (reference sequence). CDR3 in DNA: TGTGCCAGCAGCTTTGGGGGGGGGCGGGTAGATACGCAGTATTTT. It translates to CASSFGGGRVDTQYF.

This chain connects TRBV7-9 to TRBJ2-7; D remains ambiguous. V lost 6 bases to trimming and J lost 3 bases, with 15 bases between them. This CDR3 has 14 amino acids. Germline assignment: CDR1 SEHNR and CDR2 FQNEAQ (reference sequence). Here the CDR3 DNA reads TGTGCCAGCAGTCTAAGGACGTCAGACTACGAGCAGTACTTC. Its protein product is CASSLRTSDYEQYF.

The chain has TRBV7-9 and TRBJ2-1; 7 bases line up with TRBD2. J was trimmed by 5 bases and V by 5 bases; bases with no gene match: 9. Germline CDR1 reads SEHNR; CDR2 reads FQNEAQ (reference sequence). This CDR3 is built from 15 residues. In DNA form, the CDR3 reads TGTGCCAGCAGCGCCACGGGGGGTCGGGACAATGAGCAGTTCTTC. It specifies CASSATGGRDNEQFF.

This chain uses TRBV7-6 with TRBJ2-7, with 7 bases lining up with TRBD1. Trimming removed 4 bases from V and 7 bases from J; junction bases left unmatched: 13. The CDR3 extends over 15 amino acids. Germline CDR1 is SGHVS and CDR2 is FNYEAQ. The CDR3 DNA is TGTGCCAGCAGCTCCTCAGGGGGTTACCCGCAGGAGCAGTACTTC. Translation gives CASSSSGGYPQEQYF.

The J gene is TRBJ2-3, the V gene TRBV5-1; a weak D match, TRBD1 (5 bases). The CDR3 length is 13 residues. Germline V gene lookup returns CDR1 SGHRS and CDR2 YFSETQ. V dropped 2 bases and J dropped 2 bases, with 6 bases sitting between them. This CDR3 reads CASSFRATDTQYF. CDR3 bases: TGCGCCAGCAGCTTCAGGGCCACAGATACGCAGTATTTT.

This clone was counted once. V and J are TRBV7-3 and TRBJ1-4; no clear D gene. Looked up from germline, CDR1 is SGHTA and CDR2 is FQGTGA. The CDR3 runs to 12 residues. Trimming removed 5 bases at V and 5 bases at J, with 6 bases between. The CDR3 DNA follows: TGTGCCAGCAGCCGGACCAATGAAAAACTGTTTTTT. Translation gives CASSRTNEKLFF.

V gene TRBV7-9 combines with J gene TRBJ2-7; D may be TRBD1 or TRBD2 (6 bases each). V was shortened by 1 base and J by 3 bases, with 10 bases between the two germline ends. The CDR3 loop spans 14 amino acids. CDR1 and CDR2 (germline): SEHNR, FQNEAQ (reference sequence). The CDR3 is CASSLGGALYEQYF. The CDR3 nucleotides are TGTGCCAGCAGCTTAGGGGGGGCCCTCTACGAGCAGTACTTC. Complete variable domain (other parts from reference TRBV7-9 and TRBJ2-7): DTGVSQNPRHKITKRGQNVTFRCDPISEHNRLYWYRQTLGQGPEFLTYFQNEAQLEKSRLLSDRFSAERPKGSFSTLEIQRTEQGDSAMYLCASSLGGALYEQYFGPGTRLTVT.

There are a few counts of this clone. The chain joins TRBV7-2 to TRBJ1-6; no clear D. The CDR3 runs 15 residues. Germline CDR1 reads SGHTA; CDR2 reads FQGNSA. Trimming cost V 1 base and J 6 bases, with 10 bases left between them. The CDR3 DNA sequence: TGTGCCAGCAGCTTAGTCGTGAACTCTAATTCACCCCTCCACTTT. It yields the protein CASSLVVNSNSPLHF.

Concerning this clone itself: One end of the junction fails to match germline, which may point to a read error. The gene calls are TRBV5-4 and TRBJ1-2, with no clear D. The CDR3 spans 14 residues. Germline V CDR1 and CDR2: SGHNT, YYREEE (reference sequence). CDR3 in DNA: TGCGCCAGCAGCCAAGACTCGGCGGGCTATGGCTACACCTTC. Protein: CASSQDSAGYGYTF.

This clone was recorded once. V usage is TRBV6-1 and J usage is TRBJ1-2; D is perhaps TRBD1 (6 bases). V lost 2 bases, J lost 6 bases, and 16 bases lay in between. This CDR3 spans 15 amino acids. Germline CDR1 reads MNHNS; CDR2 reads SASEGT. The CDR3 spells CASSEIPGVGDGYTF. The CDR3 DNA is TGTGCCAGCAGTGAAATCCCAGGGGTGGGAGATGGCTACACCTTC.

The gene calls are TRBV2 and TRBJ1-6, with 8 bases lining up with TRBD1. The CDR3 spans 16 residues. V gave up 6 bases and J gave up 9 bases; unmatched junction bases: 13. CDR1 and CDR2 from the germline V gene are SNHLY and FYNNEI. The CDR3 DNA reads as TGTGCCAGCAGCACTCCCGTGACAGGGGTGGGTTCACCCCTCCACTTT. It translates to CASSTPVTGVGSPLHF.

This clone was recorded once. V usage is TRBV5-4 and J usage is TRBJ1-1; D is possibly TRBD1 (5 bases). CDR1 and CDR2 (germline): SGHNT, YYREEE (reference sequence). There are 13 residues in the CDR3. Trimming pared 1 base from V and 6 bases from J, leaving 10 bases between. The CDR3 sequence is CASSLWGVAEAFF. CDR3 nucleotide sequence: TGTGCCAGCAGCTTGTGGGGGGTCGCTGAAGCTTTCTTT.

This chain joins TRBV7-3 and TRBJ2-2; D is unclear. The germline CDR1 and CDR2 sequences are SGHTA and FQGTGA. Between the trimmed V and J ends, which lost 0 bases and 1 base, there was a span of 6 bases. The CDR3 runs to 15 residues. DNA for the CDR3: TGTGCCAGCAGCTTAACGAAGGGGAACACCGGGGAGCTGTTTTTT. Translating gives CASSLTKGNTGELFF.

The chain recombines TRBV11-3 with TRBJ2-7; the D is unclear. CDR3 length: 15 amino acids. The germline V gene encodes CDR1 SGHNT and CDR2 YENEEA. The V end lost 5 bases, the J end lost 4 bases, and 18 bases lay between the germline ends. The DNA for the CDR3 is TGTGCCAGCAGCCCGTCCACGGGCCAAGGGTACGAGCAGTACTTC. This codes for CASSPSTGQGYEQYF.

This clone appeared once. CDR3 sequence reads: CASSLGQGGTIYF. DNA of the CDR3: TGCGCCAGCAGCTTGGGACAGGGTGGCACTATCTACTTC. The J gene is TRBJ2-7, the V gene TRBV5-1; 7 bases agree with TRBD1. This CDR3 region has 13 residues. Germline lookup yields CDR1 SGHRS and CDR2 YFSETQ. V trimming: 0 bases; J trimming: 13 bases; junction bases outside the gene matches: 10.

The rearrangement joins TRBV12-5 to TRBJ2-1; 7 bases are a match to TRBD1. V dropped 7 bases and J dropped 0; count of bases not matched to a gene: 12. CDR3 length equals 17 residues. From germline, CDR1 is LGHNT and CDR2 FRNRAP. CDR3 region: CASVGQGVRRSYNEQFF. In DNA, the CDR3 is TGTGCTAGTGTGGGGCAGGGGGTCCGGCGCTCCTACAATGAGCAGTTCTTC. Full variable domain (missing parts from reference TRBV12-5 and TRBJ2-1): DARVTQTPRHKVTEMGQEVTMRCQPILGHNTVFWYRQTMMQGLELLAYFRNRAPLDDSGMPKDRFSAEMPDATLATLKIQPSEPRDSAVYFCASVGQGVRRSYNEQFFGPGTRLTVL.

The chain carries TRBV27 and TRBJ2-7; possibly TRBD2 for D (5 bases). V lost 5 bases and J lost 6, with 14 bases in between. Germline V gene lookup returns CDR1 MNHEY and CDR2 SMNVEV (reference sequence). The CDR3 loop spans 13 amino acids. The CDR3 loop is CASSQTSSGEQYF. The DNA of the CDR3 is TGTGCCAGCAGTCAAACTAGTTCGGGCGAGCAGTACTTC.

The rearrangement joins TRBV30 to TRBJ1-1; D perhaps matches TRBD1 (5 bases). The CDR3 is made up of 14 amino acids. Germline loops: CDR1 GTSNPN, CDR2 SVGIG (reference sequence). V dropped 4 bases and J dropped 1 base, with 13 bases sitting between them. The CDR3 here is CAWIVAGPNTEAFF. CDR3 in DNA: TGTGCCTGGATAGTCGCGGGGCCGAACACTGAAGCTTTCTTT.

The V and J genes are TRBV5-1 and TRBJ2-5, with a weak D call TRBD2 (5 bases). Trimming removed 0 bases from V and 5 bases from J, with 11 bases in between. From germline, CDR1 is SGHRS and CDR2 YFSETQ. CDR3 length: 14 amino acids. CDR3 bases: TGCGCCAGCAGCTTGGGGGCTAGCAGTGAGACCCAGTACTTC. Its protein product is CASSLGASSETQYF.

The chain joins TRBV9 to TRBJ2-3, with TRBD2 matching over 10 bases. Germline lookup yields CDR1 SGDLS and CDR2 YYNGEE. Unmatched junction bases numbered 8, after V lost 2 bases and J lost 2 bases. CDR3 size: 17 residues. CDR3 protein: CASSVHLTSGVTDTQYF. CDR3 nucleotides: TGTGCCAGCAGCGTCCACCTTACTAGCGGGGTCACAGATACGCAGTATTTT.

J is TRBJ2-7 and V is TRBV19; 8 nucleotides line up with TRBD1. V trimming: 9 bases; J trimming: 3 bases; junction bases outside the gene matches: 13. Per germline, CDR1 LNHDA and CDR2 SQIVND (reference sequence). The CDR3 totals 15 residues. DNA for the CDR3: TGTGCCAGCCGAGACCCGGGACAGGCGTACTACGAGCAGTACTTC. Translating it yields CASRDPGQAYYEQYF.

The chain recombines TRBV2 with TRBJ1-6, with 8 bases identical to TRBD1. The germline V gene encodes CDR1 SNHLY and CDR2 FYNNEI. The V gene end was trimmed by 0 bases and the J gene end by 6 bases; junction bases not matched to a gene: 7. This CDR3 is 17 amino acids long. CDR3 residues: CASSEALPGGVNSPLHF. As DNA, the CDR3 is TGTGCCAGCAGTGAAGCGTTACCAGGGGGCGTTAATTCACCCCTCCACTTT.

Points on this clone: The sample carries other DNA sequences with the same CDR3. V gene TRBV9 combines with J gene TRBJ1-6; D uncertain. Germline values: CDR1 SGDLS, CDR2 YYNGEE. Trimming shortened V by 0 bases and J by 2 bases, and 6 bases separated the two germline ends. The CDR3 is 15 residues long. CDR3 sequence reads: CASSVGRPYNSPLHF. In DNA form, the CDR3 reads TGTGCCAGCAGCGTAGGCAGGCCCTATAATTCACCCCTCCACTTT. Filled out from reference TRBV9 and TRBJ1-6, the complete variable domain reads DSGVTQTPKHLITATGQRVTLRCSPRSGDLSVYWYQQSLDQGLQFLIQYYNGEERAKGNILERFSAQQFPDLHSELNLSSLELGDSALYFCASSVGRPYNSPLHFGNGTRLTVT.